The 16 T cell receptor beta chains below were found in one sample sequenced in a study of blood T cell repertoires in COVID-19. The assay was immunoSEQ multiplex PCR, and TCRdb's table has in-frame clones only and misses some. The sample lists a few hundred thousand clones; more than 75% were seen once. The sample was PBMCs or T cells enriched from blood (not recorded which). These receptors were collected from a woman aged 45-59 years who had recovered from COVID-19.

The chain carries TRBV2 and TRBJ2-5; TRBD2 matches 8 bases. The germline CDR1 and CDR2 sequences are SNHLY and FYNNEI. The CDR3 has 14 residues. Trimming at V came to 4 bases and at J to 0 bases, leaving 1 base not matched to a gene. For the CDR3, the DNA is TGTGCCAGCAGTGGCGGGGGGAACCAAGAGACCCAGTACTTC. Translated, it gives CASSGGGNQETQYF.

The chain links TRBV6-2 or TRBV6-3 to TRBJ2-2, with D unclear. The CDR3 consists of 12 residues. Trimming took off 4 bases at V and 5 bases at J, with 5 bases between the two ends. The V gene's germline CDR1 is MNHEY and CDR2 SVGEGT. In DNA form, the CDR3 reads TGTGCCAGCAGTTTATCGACCGGGGAGCTGTTTTTT. This codes for CASSLSTGELFF.

The chain couples TRBV2 to TRBJ1-2, with D unclear. The CDR3 runs to 15 residues. Germline-derived CDR1 and CDR2 are SNHLY and FYNNEI. The V gene lost 2 bases and the J gene lost 6 bases, with 16 bases spanning the gap. CDR3 in amino acids: CASSERRALGNGYTF. As DNA, the CDR3 is TGTGCCAGCAGTGAAAGGAGGGCCCTAGGAAATGGCTACACCTTC.

The chain is built from TRBV19 and TRBJ1-4; 7 bases match TRBD1. This CDR3 is built from 14 residues. CDR1 and CDR2 (germline): LNHDA, SQIVND (reference sequence). Trimming at V came to 5 bases and at J to 5 bases, leaving 5 bases not matched to a gene. CDR3 DNA sequence: TGTGCCAGTAGTTCACGGGGACAGAATGAAAAACTGTTTTTT. This sequence encodes CASSSRGQNEKLFF.

V usage is TRBV29-1 and J usage is TRBJ1-1; 8 nucleotides line up with TRBD1. The CDR3 loop spans 17 amino acids. Trimming cost V 1 base and J 0 bases; bases outside gene matches: 10. The germline CDR1 and CDR2 sequences are SQVTM and ANQGSEA. The CDR3 sequence is CSVEAGRQGHMNTEAFF. As DNA, the CDR3 is TGCAGCGTTGAAGCTGGGAGACAGGGGCATATGAACACTGAAGCTTTCTTT.

As regards this clone: Its ends do not fully match the called genes, so a read error is possible. This chain joins TRBV3-1 (or the pseudogene TRBV3-2) and TRBJ2-7; 12 positions match TRBD2. CDR1 and CDR2 (germline): LGHDT, YNNKEL (reference sequence). This CDR3 spans 16 amino acids. CDR3 amino acids: CASSQDPASGGAKQYF. Here the CDR3 DNA reads TGTGCCAGCAGCCAAGATCCCGCTAGCGGGGGGGCCAAGCAATACTTC.

The chain recombines TRBV7-9 with TRBJ2-7; possibly TRBD2 for D (5 bases). CDR3 length equals 14 residues. Germline CDR1 is SEHNR and CDR2 is FQNEAQ (reference sequence). The V end lost 3 bases, the J end lost 1 base, and 10 bases lay between the germline ends. CDR3 nucleotides: TGTGCCAGCAGCTTGCCTAGCAGATCCTACGAGCAGTACTTC. As protein: CASSLPSRSYEQYF.

This clone was found a few times. The rearrangement links TRBV28 to TRBJ1-6, with 8 bases lining up with TRBD1. With V trimmed by 1 base and J by 9 bases, 8 bases remained unmatched. CDR1 and CDR2 from the germline V gene are MDHEN and SYDVKM. This CDR3 region has 16 residues. CDR3 loop: CASSLSVPGGGSPLHF. CDR3 bases: TGTGCCAGCAGTTTATCGGTCCCAGGGGGCGGTTCACCCCTCCACTTT. The variable domain in full, completed from reference TRBV28 and TRBJ1-6, reads DVKVTQSSRYLVKRTGEKVFLECVQDMDHENMFWYRQDPGLGLRLIYFSYDVKMKEKGDIPEGYSVSREKKERFSLILESASTNQTSMYLCASSLSVPGGGSPLHFGNGTRLTVT.

The V gene is TRBV5-1, the J gene TRBJ1-1; D remains unclear. Between the trimmed V and J ends, which lost 3 bases and 1 base, there was a span of 10 bases. The CDR3 sequence is 14 residues long. Germline V gives CDR1 SGHRS, CDR2 YFSETQ. The CDR3 sequence: CASSSATENTEAFF. CDR3 coding DNA: TGCGCCAGCAGCTCAGCGACGGAGAACACTGAAGCTTTCTTT.

This sequence joins TRBV4-2 and TRBJ2-1; 9 bases are shared with TRBD2. The CDR3 is made up of 14 amino acids. V was pared by 6 bases and J by 4 bases, with 4 bases of the junction left unmatched. Germline assignment: CDR1 LGHNA and CDR2 YNFKEQ. In DNA form, the CDR3 reads TGTGCCAGCAGTCGTAGCGGGGGATACAATGAGCAGTTCTTC. The encoded protein is CASSRSGGYNEQFF.

The gene calls are TRBV5-1 and TRBJ2-1, with D tentatively TRBD2 (5 bases). The CDR3 contains 14 residues. The V gene's germline CDR1 is SGHRS and CDR2 YFSETQ. V was cut by 9 bases and J by 5 bases, with 18 bases left in between. CDR3 in DNA: TGCGCCACTGCTGACTACGGAAGAGACAATGAGCAGTTCTTC. Translated, it gives CATADYGRDNEQFF.

The V call is TRBV5-4, the J call TRBJ2-3, with 11 nucleotides matching TRBD2. V was pared by 4 bases and J by 1 base, with 2 bases of the junction left unmatched. The CDR3 runs 15 residues. Germline CDR1 and CDR2: SGHNT and YYREEE (reference sequence). The CDR3 protein is CASSPGLAGTDTQYF. In DNA form, the CDR3 reads TGTGCCAGCAGCCCGGGACTAGCGGGCACAGATACGCAGTATTTT.

This clone was recorded once. The rearrangement links TRBV5-6 to TRBJ1-1; no reliable D call. The CDR3 is made up of 15 amino acids. CDR1 and CDR2 (germline): SGHDT, YYEEEE. V was clipped by 0 bases and J by 1 base, with 10 bases between them. CDR3 DNA: TGTGCCAGCAGCTTGGTTCCTGGCCAGAACACTGAAGCTTTCTTT. It yields the protein CASSLVPGQNTEAFF. The variable domain in full, with the rest retrieved from reference TRBV5-6 and TRBJ1-1, is DAGVTQSPTHLIKTRGQQVTLRCSPKSGHDTVSWYQQALGQGPQFIFQYYEEEERQRGNFPDRFSGHQFPNYSSELNVNALLLGDSALYLCASSLVPGQNTEAFFGQGTRLTVV.

This clone is a singleton in its sample. This chain connects TRBV19 to TRBJ2-1; 7 positions agree with TRBD2. The CDR3 runs 15 residues. CDR1 LNHDA and CDR2 SQIVND come from the germline V gene (reference sequence). The junction had 3 bases not matched to a gene; V was cut back by 4 bases and J by 0 bases. CDR3 sequence (DNA): TGTGCCAGTAGTAGCGGGGGTAACTCCTACAATGAGCAGTTCTTC. Encoded protein: CASSSGGNSYNEQFF.

CDR3 in amino acids: CASSRGTGGSYEQYF. The CDR3 bases are TGTGCCAGCAGCCGAGGGACAGGGGGCTCCTACGAGCAGTACTTC. V gene TRBV6-5 combines with J gene TRBJ2-7; 11 bases agree with TRBD1. This CDR3 spans 15 amino acids. Trimming removed 6 bases from V and 0 bases from J; junction bases left unmatched: 4. Germline V lookup: CDR1 MNHEY, CDR2 SVGAGI.

The chain carries TRBV9 and TRBJ1-1; 9 bases fit TRBD1. Germline assignment: CDR1 SGDLS and CDR2 YYNGEE. CDR3 length equals 15 residues. V gave up 4 bases and J gave up 3 bases; unmatched junction bases: 7. The CDR3 DNA sequence: TGTGCCAGCAGCTTTTACAGGGGGCATTACACTGAAGCTTTCTTT. Protein product: CASSFYRGHYTEAFF.